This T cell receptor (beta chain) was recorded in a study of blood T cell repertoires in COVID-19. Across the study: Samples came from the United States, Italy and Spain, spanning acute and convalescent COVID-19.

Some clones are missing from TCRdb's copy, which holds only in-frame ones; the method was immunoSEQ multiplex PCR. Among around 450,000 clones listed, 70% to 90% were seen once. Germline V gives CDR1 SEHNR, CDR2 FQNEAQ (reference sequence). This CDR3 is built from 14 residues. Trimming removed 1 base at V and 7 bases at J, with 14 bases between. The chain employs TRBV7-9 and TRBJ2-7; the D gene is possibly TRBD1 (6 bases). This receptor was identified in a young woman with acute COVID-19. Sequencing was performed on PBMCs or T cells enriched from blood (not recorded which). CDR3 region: CASSLVGRGTEQYF. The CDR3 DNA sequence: TGTGCCAGCAGCTTAGTAGGCAGGGGAACGGAGCAGTACTTC.